The 15 T cell receptor beta chains given below trace back to one sample, sequenced in a study of blood T cell repertoires in COVID-19. Here immunoSEQ multiplex PCR was the method, and the copy in TCRdb shows in-frame clones only, minus some. The sample holds some 42,000 clones, about 88% seen once. Input material: peripheral blood. The receptors come from a human donor in a cohort sampled during active COVID-19.

The rearrangement uses TRBV2 and TRBJ2-2; D is perhaps TRBD2 (6 bases). CDR1 is SNHLY, CDR2 FYNNEI, per germline. This CDR3 has 16 residues. V was trimmed by 4 bases and J by 0 bases, leaving 12 bases between them. In DNA, the CDR3 is TGTGCCAGCAGTGGATTGGGGGGAACGAACACCGGGGAGCTGTTTTTT. As protein: CASSGLGGTNTGELFF.

CDR3 nucleotide sequence: TGTGCCAGCAGGGCATCTGGGGCCAACGTCCTGACTTTC. It yields the protein CASRASGANVLTF. This chain connects TRBV7-3 to TRBJ2-6; D unresolved. Deletions cut 6 bases from V and 1 base from J, with 4 bases between. There are 13 residues in the CDR3. CDR1 and CDR2 (germline): SGHTA, FQGTGA.

V is TRBV10-1 and J is TRBJ2-1; 10 nucleotides line up with TRBD2. Trimming took 8 bases from V and 10 from J; bases not matched to a gene: 14. CDR1 WNHNN and CDR2 SYGVQD come from the germline V gene (reference sequence). The CDR3 has 15 amino acids. The CDR3 region is CASGISAGGPVEQFF. The CDR3 DNA follows: TGCGCCAGCGGGATATCAGCGGGGGGGCCGGTAGAGCAGTTCTTC.

This rearrangement joins TRBV18 to TRBJ1-2; perhaps TRBD1 as D (6 bases). This CDR3 contains 16 residues. The V and J ends lost 2 bases and 4 bases respectively, with 17 bases between them. Germline assignment: CDR1 KGHSH and CDR2 LQKENI. The chain's CDR3 is CASSPETGSLLYGYTF. In nucleotides, the CDR3 is TGTGCCAGCTCACCAGAGACAGGATCCCTCCTCTATGGCTACACCTTC. Drawing the rest from reference TRBV18 and TRBJ1-2, the complete variable domain is NAGVMQNPRHLVRRRGQEARLRCSPMKGHSHVYWYRQLPEEGLKFMVYLQKENIIDESGMPKERFSAEFPKEGPSILRIQQVVRGDSAAYFCASSPETGSLLYGYTFGSGTRLTVV.

The V call is TRBV14, the J call TRBJ1-1; no definite D call. V was clipped by 10 bases and J by 2 bases, with 5 bases between them. CDR1 is SGHDN, CDR2 FVKESK, per germline. The CDR3 is 10 residues long. The CDR3 loop reads CATGNTEAFF. CDR3 coding DNA: TGTGCCACGGGAAACACTGAAGCTTTCTTT.

V gene TRBV10-3 combines with J gene TRBJ2-5; TRBD2 matches at 10 bases. The CDR3 runs 17 residues. V dropped 2 bases and J dropped 2; count of bases not matched to a gene: 8. CDR1 and CDR2 from the germline V gene are ENHRY and SYGVKD. CDR3 loop: CAISEGSGGPKQETQYF. The CDR3 nucleotides read TGTGCCATCAGTGAGGGTAGCGGGGGGCCCAAACAAGAGACCCAGTACTTC.

V and J are TRBV18 and TRBJ1-5; D perhaps matches TRBD1 (5 bases). The V and J ends lost 4 bases and 4 bases respectively, with 11 bases between them. The CDR3 runs to 14 residues. The germline V gene has CDR1 KGHSH and CDR2 LQKENI. The CDR3 nucleotides read TGTGCCAGCTCACGGGGGGGAGGTAATCAGCCCCAGCATTTT. Amino acids: CASSRGGGNQPQHF.

J is TRBJ2-2 and V is TRBV10-2; 7 nucleotides align to TRBD1. This CDR3 is built from 14 residues. Germline V CDR1 and CDR2: WSHSY, SAAADI. Unmatched junction bases numbered 8, after V lost 10 bases and J lost 3 bases. CDR3 DNA sequence: TGCGCCACCGAAACGGGACAGCACACCGGGGAGCTGTTTTTT. It codes for CATETGQHTGELFF.

The chain joins TRBV5-4 to TRBJ2-2; TRBD2 agrees at 9 bases. Germline V lookup: CDR1 SGHNT, CDR2 YYREEE (reference sequence). V trimming: 0 bases; J trimming: 4 bases; junction bases outside the gene matches: 4. The CDR3 covers 16 residues. The CDR3 DNA sequence: TGTGCCAGCAGCTTGGCGGGAGCGGGGGGCACCGGGGAGCTGTTTTTT. Translated, it gives CASSLAGAGGTGELFF.

The V and J genes are TRBV2 and TRBJ2-2; TRBD2 agrees at 8 bases. The CDR3 length is 17 residues. Germline-derived CDR1 and CDR2 are SNHLY and FYNNEI. The V and J ends lost 2 bases and 6 bases, in that order; junction bases with no gene match: 11. The CDR3 sequence is CASSERGSSGLSGELFF. CDR3 bases: TGTGCCAGCAGTGAACGGGGGTCTAGCGGGTTATCCGGGGAGCTGTTTTTT.

The chain combines TRBV7-2 with TRBJ2-7, with a weak D call TRBD2 (6 bases). Trimming pared 5 bases from V and 2 bases from J, leaving 13 bases between. This CDR3 is built from 14 residues. The germline gives CDR1 SGHTA, CDR2 FQGNSA. The CDR3 reads CASSPTTRTYEQYF. The CDR3 DNA follows: TGTGCCAGCAGCCCAACGACTAGAACCTACGAGCAGTACTTC.

The rearrangement joins TRBV6-5 to TRBJ2-7; TRBD1 is a possible D gene (5 bases). The CDR3 consists of 13 residues. With 6 bases removed from V and 3 bases from J, the gap between germline ends came to 12 bases. The V gene's germline CDR1 is MNHEY and CDR2 SVGAGI. The CDR3 loop reads CASRTAPNYEQYF. CDR3 DNA sequence: TGTGCCAGCAGGACAGCCCCAAACTACGAGCAGTACTTC.

The V gene is TRBV5-5, the J gene TRBJ1-5; the match to TRBD1 covers 8 bases. Germline V CDR1 and CDR2: SGHKS, YYEKEE (reference sequence). V shed 0 bases and J 4 bases; nucleotides not matched to a gene: 9. The CDR3 spans 17 residues. The DNA for the CDR3 is TGTGCCAGCAGCTTGGCCACAGGGGGAAGGTTTAATCAGCCCCAGCATTTT. This gives the protein CASSLATGGRFNQPQHF. Variable domain in full (rest from reference TRBV5-5 and TRBJ1-5): DAGVTQSPTHLIKTRGQQVTLRCSPISGHKSVSWYQQVLGQGPQFIFQYYEKEERGRGNFPDRFSARQFPNYSSELNVNALLLGDSALYLCASSLATGGRFNQPQHFGDGTRLSIL.

Details on this clone: One end of the junction varies from germline; a read error may be responsible. The chain combines TRBV3-1 (or the pseudogene TRBV3-2) with TRBJ2-2, with 10 nucleotides matching TRBD2. The CDR3 has 16 residues. Germline CDR1 is LGHDT and CDR2 is YNNKEL (reference sequence). CDR3 loop: CASNQGSGGDTGELFF. The CDR3 nucleotides read TGTGCCAGCAACCAAGGGAGCGGGGGGGACACCGGGGAGCTGTTTTTT.

The chain uses TRBV2 and TRBJ1-2, with D hard to call. This CDR3 is 12 amino acids long. CDR1 and CDR2 (germline): SNHLY, FYNNEI. V was pared by 6 bases and J by 0 bases, with 5 bases between. The CDR3 nucleotides read TGTGCCAGCAGCGTTCCTAACTATGGCTACACCTTC. Translating gives CASSVPNYGYTF.